Described below is a single TCR beta chain sequence and its context. Its specificity is not known. 13 Jbeta primers and 60 Vbeta primers were used for the PCR. The protocol was immunoSEQ multiplex PCR, while the TCRdb copy is restricted to in-frame clones and leaves out a portion. The sample carries 80,000 or so clones, roughly four fifths recorded once. This sample is part of a study of cytomegalovirus exposure and HLA in healthy donors. Points from the study as a whole: The classifier was said to identify cytomegalovirus status with high specificity and sensitivity. HLA alleles showed associations with 15,000 to 20,000 TCR beta sequences in a later analysis, at a 0.05 false discovery rate.

The CDR3 consists of 15 residues. V trimming: 5 bases; J trimming: 4 bases; junction bases outside the gene matches: 7. The germline gives CDR1 SEHNR, CDR2 FQNEAQ (reference sequence). The chain has TRBV7-9 and TRBJ2-5, with 10 bases identical to TRBD2. The sequenced sample consisted of PBMCs. The TCR was taken from a man in his forties or fifties in good health and CMV-seronegative. CDR3 nucleotide sequence: TGTGCCAGCAGCCTCGGGACTAGCGTTCGAGAGACCCAGTACTTC. The encoded protein is CASSLGTSVRETQYF.